This T cell receptor beta chain was recorded in a study of T cell responses to AZD1222 COVID-19 vaccine. Method: immunoSEQ multiplex PCR; TCRdb's copy keeps in-frame clones and lacks some. The sample includes 80,000 or so clones, around nine tenths of them seen just once. Findings and limits, study-wide: Donors skewed white British and female; clonal diversity was possibly underestimated. Only six or seven AZD1222 recipients tested seropositive at baseline.

This CDR3 has 16 amino acids. The V segment lost 2 bases and the J segment 9 bases; nucleotides outside the gene matches: 11. CDR1 is SGHRS and CDR2 is YFSETQ in the germline V gene. Comment on this clone: Its antigen is unknown.

Sequenced here: peripheral blood, sampled on day 0 of MenACWY control vaccination. The TCR sequence derives from an adult in good health. J is TRBJ2-1 and V is TRBV5-1; 10 bases match TRBD2. Here the CDR3 reads CASSFGGLAGAGEQFF. CDR3 nucleotide sequence: TGCGCCAGCAGCTTTGGGGGGCTAGCGGGAGCTGGTGAGCAGTTCTTC.